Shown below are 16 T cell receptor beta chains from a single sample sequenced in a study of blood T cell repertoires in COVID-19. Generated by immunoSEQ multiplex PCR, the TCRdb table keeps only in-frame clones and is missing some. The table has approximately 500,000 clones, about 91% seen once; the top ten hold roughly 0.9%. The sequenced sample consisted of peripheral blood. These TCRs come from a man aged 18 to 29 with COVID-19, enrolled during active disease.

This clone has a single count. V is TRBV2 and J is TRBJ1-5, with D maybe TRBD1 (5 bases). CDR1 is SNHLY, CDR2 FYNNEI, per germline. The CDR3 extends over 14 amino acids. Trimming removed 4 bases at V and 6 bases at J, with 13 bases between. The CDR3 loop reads CASSVLGGGQPQHF. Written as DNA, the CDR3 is TGTGCCAGCAGTGTTTTGGGGGGAGGTCAGCCCCAGCATTTT. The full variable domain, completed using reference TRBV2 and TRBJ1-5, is EPEVTQTPSHQVTQMGQEVILRCVPISNHLYFYWYRQILGQKVEFLVSFYNNEISEKSEIFDDQFSVERPDGSNFTLKIRSTKLEDSAMYFCASSVLGGGQPQHFGDGTRLSIL.

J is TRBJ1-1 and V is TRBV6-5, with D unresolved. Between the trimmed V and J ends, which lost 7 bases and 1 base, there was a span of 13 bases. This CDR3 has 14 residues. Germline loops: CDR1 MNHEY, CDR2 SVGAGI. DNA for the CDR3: TGTGCCAGCACTTATGGACGGGAGAACACTGAAGCTTTCTTT. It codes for CASTYGRENTEAFF.

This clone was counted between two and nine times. Here the CDR3 DNA reads TGTGCCAGCAGCAATCGACAGGGCTACAATGAGCAGTTCTTC. Translated: CASSNRQGYNEQFF. The chain carries TRBV11-1 and TRBJ2-1; 7 bases agree with TRBD1. V was pared by 5 bases and J by 3 bases, with 4 bases of the junction left unmatched. Germline CDR1 reads SGHAT; CDR2 reads FQDESV (reference sequence). The CDR3 consists of 14 residues.

CDR3 DNA: TGCGCCAGCACAGCGGACAAACTGTTTTTT. The encoded protein is CASTADKLFF. The chain uses TRBV5-1 and TRBJ1-4; D is uncertain. Looked up from germline, CDR1 is SGHRS and CDR2 is YFSETQ. V lost 6 bases and J 11 bases, leaving 8 bases between the germline ends. The CDR3 contains 10 residues.

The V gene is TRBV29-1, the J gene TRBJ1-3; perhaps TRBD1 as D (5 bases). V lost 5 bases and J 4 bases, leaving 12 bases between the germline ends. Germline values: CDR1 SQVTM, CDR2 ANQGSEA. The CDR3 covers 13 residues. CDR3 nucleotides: TGCAGCGTTCAGGGATCGCGAGGAAACACCATATATTTT. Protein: CSVQGSRGNTIYF.

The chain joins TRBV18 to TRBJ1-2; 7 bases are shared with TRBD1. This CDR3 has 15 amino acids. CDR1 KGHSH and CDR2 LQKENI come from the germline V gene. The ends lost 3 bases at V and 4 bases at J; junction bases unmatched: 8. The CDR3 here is CASSPGQSSTYGYTF. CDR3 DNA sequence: TGTGCCAGCTCACCGGGACAGTCCTCTACCTATGGCTACACCTTC.

Written as DNA, the CDR3 is TGTGCCAGCAGCCAGGCAACTAGCTACGAGCAGTACTTC. Amino acid sequence: CASSQATSYEQYF. V usage is TRBV3-1 (or the pseudogene TRBV3-2) and J usage is TRBJ2-7; D perhaps matches TRBD2 (5 bases). The germline V and J ends were trimmed by 3 bases and 3 bases, with 9 bases remaining between them. This CDR3 contains 13 residues. Germline assignment: CDR1 LGHDT and CDR2 YNNKEL (reference sequence).

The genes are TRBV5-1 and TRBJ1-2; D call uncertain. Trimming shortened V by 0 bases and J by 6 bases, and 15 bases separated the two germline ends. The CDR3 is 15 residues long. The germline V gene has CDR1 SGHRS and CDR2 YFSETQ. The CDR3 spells CASSLESTLRDGYTF. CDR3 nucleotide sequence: TGCGCCAGCAGCTTGGAATCTACCCTGCGCGATGGCTACACCTTC.

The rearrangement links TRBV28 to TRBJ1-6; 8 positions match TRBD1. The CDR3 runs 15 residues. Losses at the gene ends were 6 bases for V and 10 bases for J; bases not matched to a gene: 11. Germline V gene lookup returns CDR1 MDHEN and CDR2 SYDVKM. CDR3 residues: CASSPRQGQGSPLHF. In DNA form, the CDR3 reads TGTGCCAGCAGCCCGAGACAGGGGCAGGGATCACCCCTCCACTTT.

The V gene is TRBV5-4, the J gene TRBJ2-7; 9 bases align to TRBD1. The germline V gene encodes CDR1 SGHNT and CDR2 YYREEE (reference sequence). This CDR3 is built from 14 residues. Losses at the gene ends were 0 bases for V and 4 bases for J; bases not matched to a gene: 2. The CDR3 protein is CASSLGDRAYEQYF. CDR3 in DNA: TGTGCCAGCAGCTTGGGGGACAGGGCTTACGAGCAGTACTTC.

CDR3 DNA sequence: TGTGCCAGCAGTGAATGGAGCGGGGTGAGCACAGATACGCAGTATTTT. Amino acids: CASSEWSGVSTDTQYF. The chain is built from TRBV6-1 and TRBJ2-3, with 7 bases matching TRBD2. Germline trimming cut 2 bases from V and 0 bases from J; bases unmatched to any gene: 5. The CDR3 spans 16 residues. Germline V gene lookup returns CDR1 MNHNS and CDR2 SASEGT.

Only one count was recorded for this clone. In nucleotides, the CDR3 is TGTGCCAGCAGTTTGAACCAGGGAAATGGCTACACCTTC. It encodes CASSLNQGNGYTF. The rearrangement joins TRBV27 to TRBJ1-2; D possibly corresponds to TRBD1 (5 bases). V lost 3 bases, J lost 6 bases, and 11 bases lay in between. Per the germline V gene, CDR1 is MNHEY and CDR2 is SMNVEV (reference sequence). The CDR3 is made up of 13 amino acids.

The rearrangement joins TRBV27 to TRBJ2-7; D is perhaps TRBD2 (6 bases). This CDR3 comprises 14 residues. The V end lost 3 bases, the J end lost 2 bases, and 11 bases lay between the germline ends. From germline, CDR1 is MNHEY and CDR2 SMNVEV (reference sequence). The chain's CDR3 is CASSFGGDPYEQYF. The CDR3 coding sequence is TGTGCCAGCAGTTTTGGAGGGGATCCCTACGAGCAGTACTTC.

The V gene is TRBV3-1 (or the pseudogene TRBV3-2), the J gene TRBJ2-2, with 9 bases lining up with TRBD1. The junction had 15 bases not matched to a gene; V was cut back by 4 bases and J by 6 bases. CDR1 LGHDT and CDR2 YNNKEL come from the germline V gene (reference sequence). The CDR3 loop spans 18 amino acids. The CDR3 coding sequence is TGTGCCAGCAGCCGTAGGGACAGGGCCTTCTCTGGAGCCGGGGAGCTGTTTTTT. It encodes CASSRRDRAFSGAGELFF.

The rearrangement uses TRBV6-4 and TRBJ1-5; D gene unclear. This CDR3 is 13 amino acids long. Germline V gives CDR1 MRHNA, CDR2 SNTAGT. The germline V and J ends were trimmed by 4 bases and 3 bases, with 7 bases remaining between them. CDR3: CASSVSLNQPQHF. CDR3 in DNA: TGTGCCAGCAGTGTTTCACTCAATCAGCCCCAGCATTTT.

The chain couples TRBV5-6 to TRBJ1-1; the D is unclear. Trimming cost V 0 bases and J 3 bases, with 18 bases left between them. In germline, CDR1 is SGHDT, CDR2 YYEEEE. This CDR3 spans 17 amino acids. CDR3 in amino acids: CASSLAVWSGKDTEAFF. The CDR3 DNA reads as TGTGCCAGCAGCTTGGCTGTCTGGAGTGGTAAGGACACTGAAGCTTTCTTT.